Listed here are 28 T cell receptor beta chains from one sample, sequenced in a study of blood T cell repertoires in COVID-19. Sequencing used immunoSEQ multiplex PCR; TCRdb keeps in-frame clones, though not all of them. The sample consists of some 230,000 clones, 85% to 90% of them appearing once. The sample comprised PBMCs or T cells enriched from blood (not recorded which). The receptors originated from a woman between 18 and 29 years old in a cohort exposed to, infected with or recovered from COVID-19 (not recorded which).

V usage is TRBV7-9 and J usage is TRBJ2-5; 10 positions agree with TRBD2. From germline, CDR1 is SEHNR and CDR2 FQNEAQ (reference sequence). The CDR3 runs to 16 residues. V was pared by 4 bases and J by 4 bases, with 9 bases of the junction left unmatched. For the CDR3, the DNA is TGTGCCAGCAGCTCCCGCAGCGGGAGGGCCGGAGAGACCCAGTACTTC. Residues: CASSSRSGRAGETQYF. Drawing the rest from reference TRBV7-9 and TRBJ2-5, the complete variable domain is DTGVSQNPRHKITKRGQNVTFRCDPISEHNRLYWYRQTLGQGPEFLTYFQNEAQLEKSRLLSDRFSAERPKGSFSTLEIQRTEQGDSAMYLCASSSRSGRAGETQYFGPGTRLLVL.

The V and J genes are TRBV7-3 and TRBJ2-3; 7 nucleotides line up with TRBD2. V lost 5 bases, J lost 3 bases, and 5 bases stayed unmatched. The CDR3 totals 14 residues. Germline-derived CDR1 and CDR2 are SGHTA and FQGTGA. CDR3 nucleotide sequence: TGTGCCAGCAGCCCGGGAGCGGGGACAGATACGCAGTATTTT. Protein: CASSPGAGTDTQYF.

The CDR3 region is CASALLQTGMDGYTF. CDR3 nucleotide sequence: TGTGCCAGCGCCCTCTTACAGACAGGGATGGATGGCTACACCTTC. This rearrangement joins TRBV7-6 to TRBJ1-2, with 7 nucleotides matching TRBD1. The CDR3 sequence is 15 residues long. Trimming cost V 8 bases and J 6 bases; bases outside gene matches: 15. Germline-derived CDR1 and CDR2 are SGHVS and FNYEAQ.

This chain links TRBV20-1 with TRBJ2-5; 9 nucleotides match TRBD2. Germline CDR1 and CDR2: DFQATT and SNEGSKA (reference sequence). V shed 3 bases, J shed 3 bases, and the junction held 8 bases outside the gene matches. The CDR3 spans 15 residues. The DNA for the CDR3 is TGCAGTGCTAGTCGTGCGGGAGGGAACGAAGAGACCCAGTACTTC. It encodes CSASRAGGNEETQYF.

This sequence joins TRBV5-1 and TRBJ1-1; maybe TRBD1 (5 bases). The V gene lost 7 bases and the J gene lost 4 bases, with 11 bases spanning the gap. The CDR3 has 12 amino acids. The germline V gene encodes CDR1 SGHRS and CDR2 YFSETQ. The CDR3 sequence: CASLGGGTEAFF. The CDR3 DNA sequence: TGCGCCAGCCTTGGGGGAGGCACTGAAGCTTTCTTT.

The J gene is TRBJ1-2, the V gene TRBV18; 9 positions agree with TRBD1. After removal of 0 bases from V and 5 bases from J, the junction contained 1 base not matched to a gene. The CDR3 has 14 residues. CDR1 and CDR2 from the germline V gene are KGHSH and LQKENI. This CDR3 reads CASSPPGQGYGYTF. In DNA, the CDR3 is TGTGCCAGCTCACCACCGGGACAGGGATATGGCTACACCTTC.

The genes are TRBV7-3 and TRBJ2-5; D is possibly TRBD2 (6 bases). Per germline, CDR1 SGHTA and CDR2 FQGTGA. CDR3 size: 13 residues. V was shortened by 6 bases and J by 5 bases, with 13 bases between the two germline ends. CDR3 DNA: TGTGCCAGCAGTCCGGGACTCGGGGAGACCCAGTACTTC. Translating it yields CASSPGLGETQYF.

This clone appeared once. This chain joins TRBV6-5 and TRBJ2-1, with 7 bases that match TRBD1. The V and J ends lost 6 bases and 0 bases, in that order; junction bases with no gene match: 5. Germline V CDR1 and CDR2: MNHEY, SVGAGI. CDR3 size: 15 residues. CDR3 sequence: CASRPGQTSYNEQFF. As DNA, the CDR3 is TGTGCCAGCAGACCGGGACAGACCTCCTACAATGAGCAGTTCTTC.

The V and J genes are TRBV27 and TRBJ2-1, with TRBD2 matching over 7 bases. J was trimmed by 2 bases and V by 2 bases; bases with no gene match: 9. The CDR3 has 17 residues. Germline V CDR1 and CDR2: MNHEY, SMNVEV (reference sequence). The chain's CDR3 is CASSLRLAATPYNEQFF. Here the CDR3 DNA reads TGTGCCAGCAGTTTACGGCTAGCGGCTACCCCCTACAATGAGCAGTTCTTC.

A single count supports this clone. The chain couples TRBV3-1 (or the pseudogene TRBV3-2) to TRBJ1-1; D is uncertain. The CDR3 sequence is 14 residues long. The V and J ends lost 4 bases and 0 bases respectively, with 9 bases between them. Germline V gives CDR1 LGHDT, CDR2 YNNKEL (reference sequence). Here the CDR3 DNA reads TGTGCCAGCAGCCCGAGACATATGAACACTGAAGCTTTCTTT. Amino acid sequence: CASSPRHMNTEAFF.

The V call is TRBV3-1 (or the pseudogene TRBV3-2), the J call TRBJ1-2; D gene unclear. In germline, CDR1 is LGHDT, CDR2 YNNKEL (reference sequence). The CDR3 runs 13 residues. V shed 0 bases and J shed 7 bases, with 9 bases lying between them. CDR3 protein: CASSQDFRSGYTF. The CDR3 DNA sequence: TGTGCCAGCAGCCAAGATTTCAGGTCTGGCTACACCTTC.

The rearrangement links TRBV13 to TRBJ2-1; TRBD2 agrees at 7 bases. V shed 3 bases and J 0 bases; nucleotides not matched to a gene: 5. The CDR3 runs to 16 residues. Germline values: CDR1 PRHDT, CDR2 FYEKMQ (reference sequence). CDR3 DNA sequence: TGTGCCAGCAGCTTTGAAGCGGGAAGCTCCTACAATGAGCAGTTCTTC. This translates into CASSFEAGSSYNEQFF.

The J gene is TRBJ2-7, the V gene TRBV5-6, with 11 positions matching TRBD2. CDR3 length: 16 amino acids. The germline gives CDR1 SGHDT, CDR2 YYEEEE. V lost 1 base to trimming and J lost 3 bases; unmatched junction nucleotides: 6. The CDR3 is CASSLFTSGRIYEQYF. CDR3 sequence (DNA): TGTGCCAGCAGCTTGTTCACTAGCGGGAGAATCTACGAGCAGTACTTC.

The chain has TRBV11-2 and TRBJ2-7, with 7 bases matching TRBD1. CDR3 length: 17 residues. Trimming at V came to 5 bases and at J to 2 bases, leaving 15 bases not matched to a gene. The germline gives CDR1 SGHAT, CDR2 FQNNGV. DNA of the CDR3: TGTGCCAGCAGCCCAACCAACCGACAGGGCATCCCCTACGAGCAGTACTTC. This sequence encodes CASSPTNRQGIPYEQYF.

The rearrangement joins TRBV7-8 to TRBJ1-6; 9 nucleotides agree with TRBD1. Trimming took 5 bases from V and 8 from J; bases not matched to a gene: 13. CDR1 SGHVS and CDR2 FQNEAQ come from the germline V gene. The CDR3 is 17 amino acids. CDR3 protein: CASSQRDPGQGHSPLHF. As DNA, the CDR3 is TGTGCCAGCAGCCAAAGGGACCCGGGACAGGGTCATTCACCCCTCCACTTT.

V and J are TRBV11-2 and TRBJ2-1; 7 positions match TRBD2. Germline values: CDR1 SGHAT, CDR2 FQNNGV. The CDR3 length is 14 residues. V lost 8 bases to trimming and J lost 8 bases; unmatched junction nucleotides: 12. The CDR3 is CASSTGGMEYEQFF. For the CDR3, the DNA is TGTGCCAGCTCGACGGGGGGAATGGAATATGAGCAGTTCTTC.

This clone was seen a single time. The rearrangement joins TRBV11-3 to TRBJ2-3; D gene unclear. Germline CDR1 is SGHNT and CDR2 is YENEEA. V lost 5 bases and J lost 8, with 23 bases in between. The CDR3 is 16 residues long. CDR3: CASSPSWNVGYGTQYF. The CDR3 DNA is TGTGCCAGCAGCCCCAGTTGGAATGTCGGGTACGGTACGCAGTATTTT.

The chain joins TRBV9 to TRBJ2-1, with D perhaps matching TRBD2 (5 bases). Germline V gene data show CDR1 as SGDLS and CDR2 as YYNGEE. The CDR3 is 14 amino acids. Trimming removed 6 bases from V and 0 bases from J, with 10 bases in between. CDR3 bases: TGTGCCAGCACCCCCACTAGCTCCTACAATGAGCAGTTCTTC. Translation gives CASTPTSSYNEQFF.

The rearrangement links TRBV4-2 to TRBJ2-7, with TRBD1 as a possible D gene (5 bases). The CDR3 spans 15 residues. V lost 1 base and J 2 bases, leaving 12 bases between the germline ends. The germline V gene has CDR1 LGHNA and CDR2 YNFKEQ. In DNA form, the CDR3 reads TGTGCCAGCAGCCAAGGGTTGGCAGGGACCTACGAGCAGTACTTC. Its translation is CASSQGLAGTYEQYF.

This rearrangement joins TRBV2 to TRBJ1-5; D may be TRBD1 (6 bases). Trimming stripped 3 bases from V and 3 bases from J, with 9 bases between. The CDR3 totals 14 residues. The V gene's germline CDR1 is SNHLY and CDR2 FYNNEI. In DNA, the CDR3 is TGTGCCAGCAGTGATAGACAGGTCAATCAGCCCCAGCATTTT. It yields the protein CASSDRQVNQPQHF. Based on the CDR3 plus reference TRBV2 and TRBJ1-5, the full variable domain is EPEVTQTPSHQVTQMGQEVILRCVPISNHLYFYWYRQILGQKVEFLVSFYNNEISEKSEIFDDQFSVERPDGSNFTLKIRSTKLEDSAMYFCASSDRQVNQPQHFGDGTRLSIL.

This rearrangement joins TRBV24-1 to TRBJ2-5; D might be TRBD2 (5 bases). The germline V gene has CDR1 KGHDR and CDR2 SFDVKD. The V end was cut by 8 bases, the J end by 2 bases, with 17 bases between. The CDR3 contains 15 residues. The CDR3 region has the DNA TGTGCCACCATTGTGAGTTCGCGGGTGCAAGAGACCCAGTACTTC. It translates to CATIVSSRVQETQYF.

In DNA, the CDR3 is TGTGCCAGCAGCTTAATGTACCGAGGAAATGAAAAACTGTTTTTT. It specifies CASSLMYRGNEKLFF. The V and J genes are TRBV5-5 and TRBJ1-4; D remains ambiguous. Germline values: CDR1 SGHKS, CDR2 YYEKEE (reference sequence). CDR3 length: 15 residues. V lost 2 bases, J lost 5 bases, and 13 bases lay in between.

This clone was seen once. The rearrangement links TRBV2 to TRBJ1-1, with 7 bases identical to TRBD1. The CDR3 is made up of 14 amino acids. The V gene end was trimmed by 6 bases and the J gene end by 4 bases; junction bases not matched to a gene: 8. The germline gives CDR1 SNHLY, CDR2 FYNNEI. The DNA of the CDR3 is TGTGCCAGCAGCGATACAGGGGTTGGCACTGAAGCTTTCTTT. Translation: CASSDTGVGTEAFF.

The genes are TRBV29-1 and TRBJ1-1; D may be TRBD1 (6 bases). Germline values: CDR1 SQVTM, CDR2 ANQGSEA. The CDR3 is 12 residues long. V lost 4 bases to trimming and J lost 6 bases, with 12 bases between them. CDR3 region: CSVVIRGAEAFF. As DNA, the CDR3 is TGCAGCGTTGTAATCAGGGGCGCTGAAGCTTTCTTT.

The chain uses TRBV7-9 and TRBJ1-1, with D possibly matching TRBD1 (5 bases). This CDR3 spans 14 amino acids. Per the germline V gene, CDR1 is SEHNR and CDR2 is FQNEAQ (reference sequence). The V end lost 5 bases, the J end lost 5 bases, and 15 bases lay between the germline ends. Written as DNA, the CDR3 is TGTGCCAGCAGCAACACCTCCGGGGGGACTGAAGCTTTCTTT. Translated: CASSNTSGGTEAFF. The complete variable domain, with remaining parts taken from reference TRBV7-9 and TRBJ1-1, reads DTGVSQNPRHKITKRGQNVTFRCDPISEHNRLYWYRQTLGQGPEFLTYFQNEAQLEKSRLLSDRFSAERPKGSFSTLEIQRTEQGDSAMYLCASSNTSGGTEAFFGQGTRLTVV.

DNA for the CDR3: TGCGCCAGCAGCAGCGGGGGGGCCTTCAATGAGCAGTTCTTC. Translating it yields CASSSGGAFNEQFF. The V and J genes are TRBV5-1 and TRBJ2-1, with TRBD2 matching 10 bases. Trimming at V came to 4 bases and at J to 6 bases, leaving 4 bases not matched to a gene. Germline V gene data show CDR1 as SGHRS and CDR2 as YFSETQ. CDR3 length: 14 residues.

This clone was seen once. The chain joins TRBV28 to TRBJ1-5, with 8 positions matching TRBD1. There are 14 residues in the CDR3. Per the germline V gene, CDR1 is MDHEN and CDR2 is SYDVKM. With 5 bases clipped from V and 7 bases from J, the junction kept 7 bases outside the gene matches. The CDR3 nucleotides read TGTGCCAGCAGTCTGACAGGGGCCGGACAGCCCCAGCATTTT. Its translation: CASSLTGAGQPQHF.

This chain uses TRBV10-1 with TRBJ1-1, with a possible D match to TRBD1 (5 bases). CDR1 and CDR2 (germline): WNHNN, SYGVQD (reference sequence). Trimming stripped 4 bases from V and 0 bases from J, with 12 bases between. The CDR3 sequence is 15 residues long. This chain's CDR3 is CASSAYLGVNTEAFF. The DNA for the CDR3 is TGCGCCAGCAGTGCTTACCTAGGGGTGAACACTGAAGCTTTCTTT.